This T cell receptor (beta chain) was identified in a study of shared clonotypes between healthy human individuals. Study information: Two women and three men aged 18 to 49 made up the donors.

As regards this clone: Other DNA sequences in this sample translate to the same CDR3.

CDR3 length: 13 residues. The germline V and J ends were trimmed by 2 bases and 1 base, with 5 bases remaining between them. Per germline, CDR1 MNHEY and CDR2 SVGAGI. Data came from immunoSEQ multiplex PCR; TCRdb stores just in-frame clones and leaves some out. The sample holds roughly 500,000 clones; approximately 78% are singletons and the top ten take about 12%. The specimen was PBMCs. V gene TRBV6-5 combines with J gene TRBJ1-1; D possibly corresponds to TRBD1 (5 bases). The TCR was taken from a woman between 40 and 55 years old in good health. Some clones in this sample may be carry-over from other donors' samples. CDR3 region: CASSYRGNTEAFF. CDR3 DNA: TGTGCCAGCAGTTACAGGGGGAACACTGAAGCTTTCTTT.